This T cell receptor beta chain was recorded in a study of T cells in Graves' hyperthyroidism and ophthalmopathy. It was RNA transcripts that yielded the amplified TCR beta CDR3 regions. The HTBI primer set was used in a first-round RT-PCR of the TCR CDR3. TCRdb analysed the multiplex PCR reads with MiXCR anew, one entry per CDR3 protein. Of roughly 500,000 distinct CDR3 sequences detected, less than 25% appear once; the ten largest clones hold under 55%. The CDR3 totals 16 residues. Looked up from germline, CDR1 is ENHRY and CDR2 is SYGVKD. Note on this clonotype: The junction does not match germline at one end; this may be a read error.

Duration under 3 months, a NOSPECS grade of at least 4, and a Clinical Activity Score of at least 3 characterized the ophthalmopathy patients. Patients were excluded for uncontrolled infection, other autoimmune disease, pregnancy or lactation. Diagnosing involved the use of clinical symptoms, serum thyroxine and TRAb, thyroid ultrasound and orbital computed tomography. Fresh peripheral blood, less than 11 ml of it, supplied the PBMCs. The chain is built from TRBV10-3 and TRBJ1-1; TRBD1 agrees at 8 bases. The sequence was collected from a woman between 65 and 79 years old with Graves' ophthalmopathy. Specimen: blood. The CDR3: CAISESWDRRNTGAFF. The CDR3 DNA sequence: TGTGCCATCAGTGAGTCGTGGGACAGGCGGAACACTGGAGCTTTCTTT.